One sample yielded the 27 T cell receptor beta chains listed below, sequenced in a study of memory CD4+ T cells and cytomegalovirus serostatus. Assay: immunoSEQ multiplex PCR; the TCRdb copy retains only in-frame clones and omits some. The profile covers around 50,000 clones, with roughly 80% appearing a single time and about 1.2% taken by the ten largest. The sort gate was single viable CD3+CD4+CD8-CD45RO+ cells for memory CD4+ T cells. Specimen: memory CD4+ T cells from blood. These receptors all come from an adult in good health and CMV-seropositive.

The chain employs TRBV7-2 and TRBJ2-5; TRBD1 aligns across 7 bases. Germline trimming cut 9 bases from V and 5 bases from J; bases unmatched to any gene: 15. CDR3 size: 15 residues. Germline CDR1 is SGHTA and CDR2 is FQGNSA. CDR3 region: CASDRQGAADETQYF. CDR3 DNA: TGTGCCAGTGACAGACAGGGAGCCGCGGACGAGACCCAGTACTTC. Full variable domain (rest looked up from reference TRBV7-2 and TRBJ2-5): GAGVSQSPSNKVTEKGKDVELRCDPISGHTALYWYRQSLGQGLEFLIYFQGNSAPDKSGLPSDRFSAERTGGSVSTLTIQRTQQEDSAVYLCASDRQGAADETQYFGPGTRLLVL.

This rearrangement joins TRBV7-8 to TRBJ1-4, with TRBD1 matching over 8 bases. This CDR3 is built from 14 residues. CDR1 SGHVS and CDR2 FQNEAQ come from the germline V gene. J gave up 8 bases and V 4 bases, and 6 bases lay outside the gene matches. CDR3: CASSWGQVGEKLFF. CDR3 in DNA: TGTGCCAGCAGCTGGGGACAGGTCGGCGAAAAACTGTTTTTT.

This clone was seen once. J is TRBJ1-1 and V is TRBV4-1, with 9 bases matching TRBD1. The J segment lost 10 bases and the V segment lost 0 bases, leaving 3 bases of the junction unmatched. This CDR3 region has 13 residues. The germline gives CDR1 MGHRA, CDR2 YSYEKL. The CDR3 region is CASSQDGTGRAFF. In nucleotides, the CDR3 is TGCGCCAGCAGCCAAGATGGGACAGGGCGAGCTTTCTTT.

The rearrangement uses TRBV7-9 and TRBJ1-1; 7 bases match TRBD1. The CDR3 extends over 17 amino acids. Germline V gene lookup returns CDR1 SEHNR and CDR2 FQNEAQ (reference sequence). The V gene end was trimmed by 1 base and the J gene end by 1 base; junction bases not matched to a gene: 9. CDR3 in amino acids: CASSLERGRVGNTEAFF. The CDR3 nucleotides are TGTGCCAGCAGCTTAGAGAGGGGGCGGGTGGGGAACACTGAAGCTTTCTTT.

This clone has only one observation. This chain joins TRBV7-9 and TRBJ2-7; 8 bases are shared with TRBD1. This CDR3 is 14 amino acids long. The V and J ends lost 5 bases and 2 bases, in that order; junction bases with no gene match: 5. CDR1 is SEHNR and CDR2 is FQNEAQ in the germline V gene (reference sequence). CDR3 coding DNA: TGTGCCAGCAGCCGACAGGGGACCCCCTACGAGCAGTACTTC. It translates to CASSRQGTPYEQYF.

The chain has TRBV2 and TRBJ1-5, with D perhaps matching TRBD1 (6 bases). The CDR3 is made up of 15 amino acids. Trimming pared 6 bases from V and 5 bases from J, leaving 17 bases between. The germline V gene has CDR1 SNHLY and CDR2 FYNNEI. The CDR3 protein is CASRLDRNLYQPQHF. For the CDR3, the DNA is TGTGCCAGCAGGTTAGACAGGAATCTTTATCAGCCCCAGCATTTT.

J is TRBJ2-1 and V is TRBV2; the D gene could be TRBD1 or TRBD2 (6 bases each). Germline lookup yields CDR1 SNHLY and CDR2 FYNNEI. With 4 bases removed from V and 7 bases from J, the gap between germline ends came to 26 bases. There are 18 residues in the CDR3. The CDR3 spells CASSGGIVRGRPLNEQFF. For the CDR3, the DNA is TGTGCCAGCAGTGGAGGGATCGTACGGGGGCGTCCCTTAAATGAGCAGTTCTTC.

The CDR3 DNA is TGTGCCAGCAGTTTATGGATAGCGGGGGGGTCGTCTAGCACAGATACGCAGTATTTT. Residues: CASSLWIAGGSSSTDTQYF. The chain has TRBV28 and TRBJ2-3; the match to TRBD2 covers 11 bases. In germline, CDR1 is MDHEN, CDR2 SYDVKM. Trimming took 0 bases from V and 0 from J; bases not matched to a gene: 8. The CDR3 spans 19 residues.

The chain employs TRBV6-1 and TRBJ1-2, with 7 bases fitting TRBD1. J was trimmed by 11 bases and V by 1 base; bases with no gene match: 4. Germline V gene data show CDR1 as MNHNS and CDR2 as SASEGT. CDR3 length: 12 amino acids. The CDR3 loop reads CASSEVGQPYTF. The DNA of the CDR3 is TGTGCCAGCAGTGAAGTGGGACAGCCTTACACCTTC.

This sequence joins TRBV6-4 and TRBJ2-1, with D unclear. The CDR3 runs 13 residues. Germline CDR1 reads MRHNA; CDR2 reads SNTAGT. Trimming left V 4 bases short and J 5 bases short, with 9 bases between. CDR3 in DNA: TGTGCCAGCAGTGTCGACGGAAACAATGAGCAGTTCTTC. Its translation is CASSVDGNNEQFF.

The CDR3: CASSEHENSYNEQFF. CDR3 bases: TGTGCCAGCAGTGAACACGAGAACAGTTACAATGAGCAGTTCTTC. The rearrangement uses TRBV6-1 and TRBJ2-1; D call uncertain. With 2 bases removed from V and 4 bases from J, the gap between germline ends came to 12 bases. The CDR3 is made up of 15 amino acids. In germline, CDR1 is MNHNS, CDR2 SASEGT.

V is TRBV27 and J is TRBJ1-1, with 7 bases identical to TRBD1. The J segment lost 2 bases and the V segment lost 2 bases, leaving 11 bases of the junction unmatched. The germline CDR1 and CDR2 sequences are MNHEY and SMNVEV (reference sequence). The CDR3 spans 17 residues. The CDR3 reads CASSLIFGQASNTEAFF. The CDR3 nucleotides read TGTGCCAGCAGTTTAATATTCGGACAGGCCTCCAACACTGAAGCTTTCTTT.

V usage is TRBV5-1 and J usage is TRBJ1-1, with TRBD1 as a possible D gene (6 bases). The length of the CDR3 is 14 residues. With 6 bases removed from V and 2 bases from J, the gap between germline ends came to 14 bases. The germline gives CDR1 SGHRS, CDR2 YFSETQ. CDR3 region: CASTISTGNTEAFF. The CDR3 DNA sequence: TGCGCCAGCACAATCTCGACAGGCAACACTGAAGCTTTCTTT.

The genes are TRBV6-4 and TRBJ1-5, with D hard to call. The V gene lost 10 bases and the J gene lost 3 bases, with 13 bases spanning the gap. The CDR3 consists of 13 residues. Germline assignment: CDR1 MRHNA and CDR2 SNTAGT. CDR3 sequence (DNA): TGTGCCACCGCCCAGGAAAACAATCAGCCCCAGCATTTT. It encodes CATAQENNQPQHF.

This clone has more than one count but fewer than ten. This chain joins TRBV4-2 and TRBJ2-7, with TRBD1 identical over 8 bases. The germline V gene encodes CDR1 LGHNA and CDR2 YNFKEQ. The CDR3 has 14 amino acids. Losses at the gene ends were 4 bases for V and 2 bases for J; bases not matched to a gene: 4. CDR3 protein: CASSRPDRAYEQYF. CDR3 nucleotide sequence: TGTGCCAGCAGCCGACCGGACAGGGCCTACGAGCAGTACTTC.

The rearrangement uses TRBV4-3 and TRBJ2-3; D is possibly TRBD2 (7 bases). This CDR3 has 17 amino acids. V lost 0 bases and J 0 bases, leaving 13 bases between the germline ends. Looked up from germline, CDR1 is LGHNA and CDR2 is YSLEER. The CDR3 protein is CASSQEGRGMSTDTQYF. CDR3 coding DNA: TGCGCCAGCAGCCAAGAAGGGAGGGGGATGAGCACAGATACGCAGTATTTT.

Concerning this clone: This CDR3 is also generated by other DNA sequences in the sample. CDR3 coding DNA: TGTGCCAGCAGTAGCTACCAAGAGACCCAGTACTTC. Residues: CASSSYQETQYF. The gene calls are TRBV11-2 and TRBJ2-5; D gene uncertain. Germline loops: CDR1 SGHAT, CDR2 FQNNGV. CDR3 length: 12 amino acids. V lost 6 bases, J lost 0 bases, and 5 bases lay in between.

By share, this clone counts as medium-sized. The CDR3 sequence is CASSSGFEAFF. DNA of the CDR3: TGTGCCAGCAGCTCGGGGTTTGAAGCTTTCTTT. The V gene is TRBV11-3, the J gene TRBJ1-1; no clear D. The CDR3 length is 11 residues. Germline values: CDR1 SGHNT, CDR2 YENEEA. Trimming took off 4 bases at V and 7 bases at J, with 7 bases between the two ends.

The chain recombines TRBV29-1 with TRBJ2-5; 8 bases line up with TRBD2. CDR3 length equals 14 residues. J was trimmed by 2 bases and V by 3 bases; bases with no gene match: 5. Germline loops: CDR1 SQVTM, CDR2 ANQGSEA. The CDR3 spells CSVDKAGVQETQYF. CDR3 DNA sequence: TGCAGCGTTGATAAAGCGGGGGTTCAAGAGACCCAGTACTTC.

The chain uses TRBV19 and TRBJ2-2, with D perhaps TRBD1 (6 bases). Germline V lookup: CDR1 LNHDA, CDR2 SQIVND (reference sequence). Trimming left V 6 bases short and J 6 bases short, with 17 bases between. This CDR3 region has 15 residues. The CDR3 bases are TGTGCCAGTAGGAGGACAGTCGGTTTCGCCGGGGAGCTGTTTTTT. This encodes CASRRTVGFAGELFF.

The chain uses TRBV5-1 and TRBJ2-7, with 12 bases matching TRBD2. The V and J ends lost 0 bases and 3 bases, in that order; junction bases with no gene match: 4. Germline CDR1 SGHRS, CDR2 YFSETQ. This CDR3 contains 16 residues. CDR3 region: CASSLASGGEYYEQYF. The CDR3 coding sequence is TGCGCCAGCAGCTTGGCTAGCGGGGGGGAGTACTACGAGCAGTACTTC.

The rearrangement uses TRBV4-1 and TRBJ1-2, with 9 bases fitting TRBD1. This CDR3 is built from 15 residues. V lost 1 base to trimming and J lost 7 bases; unmatched junction nucleotides: 7. CDR1 is MGHRA and CDR2 is YSYEKL in the germline V gene. The CDR3 DNA reads TGCGCCAGCAGCCAAGGACCCCGGGACAGGGTTGGCTACACCTTC. It specifies CASSQGPRDRVGYTF.

This sequence joins TRBV19 and TRBJ1-2; 9 bases map to TRBD1. The V gene's germline CDR1 is LNHDA and CDR2 SQIVND (reference sequence). The CDR3 totals 15 residues. Trimming removed 5 bases from V and 6 bases from J; junction bases left unmatched: 10. As DNA, the CDR3 is TGTGCCAGTAGTCGGACAGGGGAAGTATTGGATGGCTACACCTTC. Amino acid sequence: CASSRTGEVLDGYTF.

This clone turned up a few times. This chain links TRBV6-6 with TRBJ2-7, with D perhaps matching TRBD1 (6 bases). The CDR3 is 14 residues long. V was pared by 6 bases and J by 3 bases, with 15 bases between. Per germline, CDR1 MNHNY and CDR2 SVGAGI (reference sequence). The CDR3 coding sequence is TGTGCCAGCAGATTAACAGGGTCGGGCTACGAGCAGTACTTC. It encodes CASRLTGSGYEQYF.

The genes are TRBV11-2 and TRBJ2-7; D is undetermined. The CDR3 is 13 amino acids. V was cut by 2 bases and J by 4 bases, with 9 bases left in between. Germline V gene lookup returns CDR1 SGHAT and CDR2 FQNNGV. CDR3 in amino acids: CASSLSLNYEQYF. CDR3 DNA sequence: TGTGCCAGCAGCTTATCACTTAATTACGAGCAGTACTTC. The entire variable domain, with the rest obtained from reference TRBV11-2 and TRBJ2-7, is as follows: EAGVAQSPRYKIIEKRQSVAFWCNPISGHATLYWYQQILGQGPKLLIQFQNNGVVDDSQLPKDRFSAERLKGVDSTLKIQPAKLEDSAVYLCASSLSLNYEQYFGPGTRLTVT.

The chain carries TRBV4-2 and TRBJ2-1, with TRBD2 matching 9 bases. This CDR3 contains 15 residues. In germline, CDR1 is LGHNA, CDR2 YNFKEQ. V gave up 0 bases and J gave up 9 bases; unmatched junction bases: 6. CDR3 sequence (DNA): TGTGCCAGCAGCCAAGATAGCGGGGGAAGGGGTGAGCAGTTCTTC. This encodes CASSQDSGGRGEQFF.

The chain employs TRBV6-6 and TRBJ1-2; no firm D call. V was shortened by 6 bases and J by 8 bases, with 16 bases between the two germline ends. Looked up from germline, CDR1 is MNHNY and CDR2 is SVGAGI (reference sequence). This CDR3 has 13 residues. CDR3 DNA: TGTGCCAGCAGCTACGGCGGTTTGGACGGCTACACCTTC. Translating it yields CASSYGGLDGYTF.